Listed below are T cell receptor beta chains from one sample, sequenced in a study of cytomegalovirus exposure and HLA in healthy donors. Sequencing was performed with immunoSEQ multiplex PCR; in TCRdb, only in-frame clones are kept and a portion is missing. The sample contains under 200,000 clones, about 88% of which appear only once. Material for sequencing was PBMCs. The receptor set was obtained from a young woman in good health and CMV-seronegative. Each CDR3 is given with its conserved first and last residue. Fields, in order: V gene, CDR3 length, J gene, D gene, clone size, CDR3 protein, CDR3 DNA. A D gene is named only where the DNA matches it firmly. Rows give clone size only sometimes, using once, few, many, or a class for an expanded clone.

>TRBV25-1|14|TRBJ2-1|TRBD2|.
CASSMREGLNEQFF
TGTGCCAGCAGTATGCGGGAGGGCCTCAATGAGCAGTTCTTC
>TRBV28|13|TRBJ2-7|.|.
CASSLWTAHEQYF
TGTGCCAGCAGCCTCTGGACAGCCCACGAGCAGTACTTC
>TRBV12-5|15|TRBJ2-1|.|.
CASGLGVGGYNEQFF
TGTGCTAGTGGTTTGGGGGTCGGGGGCTACAATGAGCAGTTCTTC
>TRBV27|14|TRBJ1-1|.|.
CASSLIRGNTEAFF
TGTGCCAGCAGTTTAATCAGGGGGAACACTGAAGCTTTCTTT
>TRBV5-1|20|TRBJ2-5|TRBD1|.
CASSSLAGQGAQSPRETQYF
TGCGCCAGCAGCTCATTGGCGGGACAGGGGGCGCAGTCCCCCCGAGAGACCCAGTACTTC
>TRBV7-2|14|TRBJ2-7|TRBD1|.
CASSTQGAQYEQYF
TGTGCCAGCAGCACACAGGGGGCGCAATACGAGCAGTACTTC
>TRBV28|15|TRBJ1-2|.|.
CASSQRGGLGYGYTF
TGTGCCAGCAGCCAACGGGGGGGGCTCGGCTATGGCTACACCTTC
>TRBV27|18|TRBJ1-1|TRBD1|.
CASSRTPQGAKGSTEAFF
TGTGCCAGCAGCCGTACCCCACAGGGGGCAAAGGGGAGCACTGAAGCTTTCTTT
>TRBV7-2|13|TRBJ1-2|TRBD1|.
CASSSRQGGGYTF
TGTGCCAGCAGCTCCCGACAGGGTGGTGGCTACACCTTC
>TRBV27|15|TRBJ2-7|.|.
CASSLSNGASYEQYF
TGTGCCAGCAGTTTATCGAATGGGGCCTCCTACGAGCAGTACTTC
>TRBV25-1|13|TRBJ2-7|.|few
CASSETVSYEQYF
TGTGCCAGCAGTGAAACTGTATCCTACGAGCAGTACTTC
>TRBV30|13|TRBJ2-7|TRBD2|once
CAWNSGRGYEQYF
TGTGCCTGGAATAGCGGGAGAGGGTACGAGCAGTACTTC
>TRBV18|15|TRBJ2-1|TRBD2|.
CASSPLAGGYNEQFF
TGTGCCAGCTCACCCCTAGCGGGGGGTTACAATGAGCAGTTCTTC
>TRBV28|14|TRBJ1-4|.|.
CASSQGGTNEKLFF
TGTGCCAGCAGCCAGGGTGGAACTAATGAAAAACTGTTTTTT
>TRBV19|13|TRBJ1-1|.|.
CASSMGGPTEAFF
TGTGCCAGTAGTATGGGGGGGCCCACTGAAGCTTTCTTT
>TRBV25-1|15|TRBJ2-1|.|.
CASSALSGTYNEQFF
TGTGCCAGCAGTGCCCTTAGCGGAACCTACAATGAGCAGTTCTTC
>TRBV7-9|15|TRBJ2-3|.|once
CASSLNRAGTDTQYF
TGTGCCAGCAGCTTAAACAGGGCAGGCACAGATACGCAGTATTTT
>TRBV6-5|13|TRBJ2-7|.|few
CASKGRVAHEQYF
TGTGCCAGCAAAGGGCGGGTAGCACACGAGCAGTACTTC
>TRBV29-1|12|TRBJ2-7|.|.
CSASGETYEQYF
TGCAGCGCCTCTGGAGAGACGTACGAGCAGTACTTC
>TRBV27|19|TRBJ1-5|TRBD1|.
CASSISGQGAGSGNQPQHF
TGTGCCAGTTCGATTTCGGGACAGGGGGCTGGGAGCGGCAATCAGCCCCAGCATTTT
>TRBV10-3|18|TRBJ2-3|TRBD2|.
CASTGTSGRIGSTDTQYF
TGTGCCTCTACCGGGACTAGCGGGAGAATTGGGAGCACAGATACGCAGTATTTT
>TRBV6-5|16|TRBJ2-1|.|.
CASSYSIARGADEQFF
TGTGCCAGCAGTTACTCGATCGCCCGGGGTGCCGATGAGCAGTTCTTC
>TRBV27|13|TRBJ1-1|.|.
CASSFQGNTEAFF
TGTGCCAGCAGTTTTCAGGGGAACACTGAAGCTTTCTTT